This section outlines one T cell receptor (beta chain) sequence together with its context. The antigen is undetermined. The TCR beta cDNA came from 5'RACE template switching with UMIs. TCRdb processed the 5' RACE reads again and assigns one entry to each CDR3 protein, with no DNA. The clone table shows 300,000 to 450,000 distinct CDR3 sequences, with the ten largest holding 5.2%. The CDR3 extends over 16 amino acids. Germline V lookup: CDR1 SGHVS, CDR2 FNYEAQ. The data originate from a study of T cells expressing NK-cell markers. Study-wide context: Each TCR beta repertoire originated in sorted T cells that were CD3+CD56+NKG2C+, CD3+CD56+NKG2C- or CD3+CD56-NKG2C+. Study-level points and caveats: In about 6 donors, dominant CD3+CD56+NKG2C+ clones formed roughly 1.0-7.5% of CD8+ cells.

The source of this sequence is a man aged 18 to 69 in good health. Sequencing was carried out using blood T cells: a sorted CD56 or NKG2C T cell subset, CD4+ or CD8+ T cells, or bulk PBMC T cells (not recorded which). The chain uses TRBV7-6 and TRBJ1-4. CDR3 in amino acids: CASSNQPGLPNEKLFF.